This TCR beta chain was identified in a study of blood T cell repertoires in COVID-19. Study in general: The United States, Italy and Spain were the sources of the acute and convalescent COVID-19 samples. PBMCs, B-cell-depleted T cells, or T cells were the source of the cDNA or gDNA that made up the material.

It was during active infection that Seattle patients were enrolled and then longitudinally followed. Original handling: By means of reference gene primer amplification, nucleated cell counts were estimated. The table came from immunoSEQ multiplex PCR; TCRdb's copy has only in-frame clones and leaves some out. V, J and clone size derive from that table, while D and trimming were established from the DNA sequence. The sample shows some 250,000 clones, 85% to 90% of them seen only once. This TCR was sampled from a woman aged 55-70 years with COVID-19, enrolled during active disease. Sequencing was done on a sample of peripheral blood.

CDR3 nucleotides: TGTGCCAGCAGTCGTCCGAGACAGGGAATCAATGAGCAGTTCTTC. Its protein is CASSRPRQGINEQFF. The chain recombines TRBV28 with TRBJ2-1; 7 bases agree with TRBD1. The V segment lost 5 bases and the J segment 6 bases; nucleotides outside the gene matches: 10. Germline V gene lookup returns CDR1 MDHEN and CDR2 SYDVKM. The CDR3 is made up of 15 amino acids.